This TCR beta chain was recorded in a study of blood T cell repertoires in COVID-19. Study as a whole: Nucleic acid was either cDNA or gDNA, and it came from T cells, B-cell-depleted T cells, or PBMCs.

Adults between roughly 18 and 90 years of age took part from about 24 US areas. Self-reported history from a screening survey and questionnaire set each donor's cohort. Germline values: CDR1 SGHDT, CDR2 YYEEEE. V lost 0 bases and J lost 11, with 17 bases in between. This CDR3 is built from 14 residues. As originally analysed: Amplifying reference gene primers gave estimates of nucleated cell counts. The protocol was immunoSEQ multiplex PCR, while the TCRdb copy is restricted to in-frame clones and leaves out a portion. From that table come the V and J calls and clone size; the DNA was used to work out D and trimming. Here the sample spans approximately 210,000 clones, about 84% being singletons.

Sample: PBMCs or T cells enriched from blood (not recorded which). This rearrangement joins TRBV5-6 to TRBJ1-1; D is unclear. This receptor was identified in a man aged 30-40 years with acute COVID-19. As DNA, the CDR3 is TGTGCCAGCAGCTTGGTTCAGATTGCGGGCTTCGCTTTCTTT. Translating it yields CASSLVQIAGFAFF.